This T cell receptor (beta chain) was observed in a study of shared clonotypes between healthy human individuals. V gave up 6 bases and J gave up 5 bases, with 11 bases separating them. The CDR3 runs to 12 residues. CDR1 SNHLY and CDR2 FYNNEI come from the germline V gene. The naive CD8 subset, CD45RO-negative cells positively selected for CCR7, excluded terminally differentiated effector memory CD45RA+ cells. The assay was immunoSEQ multiplex PCR, and TCRdb's table has in-frame clones only and misses some. This table holds under 2,000,000 clones, about 95% found once. The sample taken for sequencing was naive CD8+ T cells sorted from blood. The receptor's source is a man aged 18 to 29 in good health. The chain is built from TRBV2 and TRBJ2-7; D unclear. The CDR3 coding sequence is TGTGCCAGCAGCCAAGGTCCCAACGAGCAGTACTTC. Amino acid sequence: CASSQGPNEQYF. Full variable domain (missing parts from reference TRBV2 and TRBJ2-7): EPEVTQTPSHQVTQMGQEVILRCVPISNHLYFYWYRQILGQKVEFLVSFYNNEISEKSEIFDDQFSVERPDGSNFTLKIRSTKLEDSAMYFCASSQGPNEQYFGPGTRLTVT.